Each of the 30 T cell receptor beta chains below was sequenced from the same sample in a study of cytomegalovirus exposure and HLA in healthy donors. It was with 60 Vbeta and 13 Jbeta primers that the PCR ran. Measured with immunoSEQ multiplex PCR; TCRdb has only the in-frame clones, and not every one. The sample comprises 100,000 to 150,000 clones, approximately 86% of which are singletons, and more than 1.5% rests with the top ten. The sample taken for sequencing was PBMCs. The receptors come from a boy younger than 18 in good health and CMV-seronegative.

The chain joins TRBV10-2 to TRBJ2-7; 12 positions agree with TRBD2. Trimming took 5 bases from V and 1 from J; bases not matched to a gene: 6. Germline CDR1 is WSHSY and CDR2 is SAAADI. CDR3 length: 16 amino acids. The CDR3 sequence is CASSYGLAGPSYEQYF. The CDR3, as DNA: TGCGCCAGCAGTTACGGACTAGCGGGACCGTCCTACGAGCAGTACTTC.

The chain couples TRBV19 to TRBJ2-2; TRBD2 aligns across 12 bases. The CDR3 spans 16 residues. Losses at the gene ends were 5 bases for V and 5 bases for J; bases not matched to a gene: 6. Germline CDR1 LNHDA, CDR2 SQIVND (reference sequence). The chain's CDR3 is CASSQDGLAGTGELFF. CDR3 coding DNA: TGTGCCAGTAGTCAAGATGGACTAGCGGGGACCGGGGAGCTGTTTTTT. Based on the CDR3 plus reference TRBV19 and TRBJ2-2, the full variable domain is DGGITQSPKYLFRKEGQNVTLSCEQNLNHDAMYWYRQDPGQGLRLIYYSQIVNDFQKGDIAEGYSVSREKKESFPLTVTSAQKNPTAFYLCASSQDGLAGTGELFFGEGSRLTVL.

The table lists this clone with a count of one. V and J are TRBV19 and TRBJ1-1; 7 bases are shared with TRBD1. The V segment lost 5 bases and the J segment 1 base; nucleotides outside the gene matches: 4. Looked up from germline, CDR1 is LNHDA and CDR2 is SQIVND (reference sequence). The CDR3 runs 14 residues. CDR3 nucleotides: TGTGCCAGTAGTGACAGGGTAGGGAACACTGAAGCTTTCTTT. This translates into CASSDRVGNTEAFF.

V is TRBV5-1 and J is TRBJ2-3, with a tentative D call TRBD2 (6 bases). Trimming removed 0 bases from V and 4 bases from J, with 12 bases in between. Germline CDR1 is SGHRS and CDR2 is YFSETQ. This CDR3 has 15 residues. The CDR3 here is CASSLADGGPDTQYF. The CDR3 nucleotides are TGCGCCAGCAGCTTGGCCGACGGGGGTCCAGATACGCAGTATTTT. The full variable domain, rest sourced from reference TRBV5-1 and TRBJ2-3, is KAGVTQTPRYLIKTRGQQVTLSCSPISGHRSVSWYQQTPGQGLQFLFEYFSETQRNKGNFPGRFSGRQFSNSRSEMNVSTLELGDSALYLCASSLADGGPDTQYFGPGTRLTVL.

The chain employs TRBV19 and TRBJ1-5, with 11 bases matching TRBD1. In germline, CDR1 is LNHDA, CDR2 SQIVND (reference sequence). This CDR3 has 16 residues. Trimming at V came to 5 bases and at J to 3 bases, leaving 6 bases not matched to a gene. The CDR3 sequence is CASSSGQGVFNQPQHF. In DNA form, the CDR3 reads TGTGCCAGTAGTTCGGGACAGGGGGTTTTCAATCAGCCCCAGCATTTT.

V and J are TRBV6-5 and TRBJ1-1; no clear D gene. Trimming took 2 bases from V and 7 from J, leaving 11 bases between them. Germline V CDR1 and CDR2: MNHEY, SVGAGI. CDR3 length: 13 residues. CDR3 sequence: CASSYPGGYEAFF. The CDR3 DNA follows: TGTGCCAGCAGTTACCCCGGAGGGTATGAAGCTTTCTTT.

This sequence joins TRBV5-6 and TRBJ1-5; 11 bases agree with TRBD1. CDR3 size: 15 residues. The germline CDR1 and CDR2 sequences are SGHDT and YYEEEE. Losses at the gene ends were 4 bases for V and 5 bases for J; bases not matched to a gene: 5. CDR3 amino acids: CASSVGQGAYQPQHF. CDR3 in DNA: TGTGCCAGCAGCGTCGGACAGGGGGCATATCAGCCCCAGCATTTT.

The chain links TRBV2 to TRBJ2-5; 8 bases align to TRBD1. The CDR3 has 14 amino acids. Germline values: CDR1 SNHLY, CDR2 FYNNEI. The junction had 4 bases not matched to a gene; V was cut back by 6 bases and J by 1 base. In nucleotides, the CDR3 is TGTGCCAGCAGGGACAGGGATTTCCAAGAGACCCAGTACTTC. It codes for CASRDRDFQETQYF.

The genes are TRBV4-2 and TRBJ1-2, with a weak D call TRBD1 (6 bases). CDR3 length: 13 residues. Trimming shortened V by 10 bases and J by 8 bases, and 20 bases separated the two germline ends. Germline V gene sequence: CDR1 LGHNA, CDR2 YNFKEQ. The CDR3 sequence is CATRTEHFCGYTF. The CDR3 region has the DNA TGTGCCACCAGGACAGAGCACTTTTGCGGCTACACCTTC.

CDR3 sequence: CASSPSRGFNYGYTF. The CDR3 bases are TGTGCCAGCTCACCATCCCGGGGTTTTAACTATGGCTACACCTTC. The rearrangement joins TRBV18 to TRBJ1-2; no reliable D call. Germline values: CDR1 KGHSH, CDR2 LQKENI. This CDR3 has 15 residues. Trimming cost V 2 bases and J 1 base, with 11 bases left between them.

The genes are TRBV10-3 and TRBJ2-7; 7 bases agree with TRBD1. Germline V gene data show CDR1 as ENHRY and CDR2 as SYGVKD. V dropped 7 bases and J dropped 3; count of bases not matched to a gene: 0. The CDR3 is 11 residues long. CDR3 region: CAITGGYEQYF. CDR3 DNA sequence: TGTGCCATCACAGGGGGCTACGAGCAGTACTTC.

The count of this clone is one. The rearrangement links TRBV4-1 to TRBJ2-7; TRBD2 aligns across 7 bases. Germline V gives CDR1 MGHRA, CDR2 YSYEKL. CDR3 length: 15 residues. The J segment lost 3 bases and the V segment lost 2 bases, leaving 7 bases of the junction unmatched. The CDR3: CASSQLGGGGYEQYF. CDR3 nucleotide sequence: TGCGCCAGCAGCCAACTAGGAGGCGGGGGCTACGAGCAGTACTTC.

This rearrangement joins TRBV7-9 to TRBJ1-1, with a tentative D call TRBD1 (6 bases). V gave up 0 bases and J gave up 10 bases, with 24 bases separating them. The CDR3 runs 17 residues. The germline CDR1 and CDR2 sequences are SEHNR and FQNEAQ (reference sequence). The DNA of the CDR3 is TGTGCCAGCAGCTTAGCCCGGGACCTCCTTGGGGGCGGAGGAGCTTTCTTT. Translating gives CASSLARDLLGGGGAFF. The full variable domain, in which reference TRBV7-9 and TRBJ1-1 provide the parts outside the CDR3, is DTGVSQNPRHKITKRGQNVTFRCDPISEHNRLYWYRQTLGQGPEFLTYFQNEAQLEKSRLLSDRFSAERPKGSFSTLEIQRTEQGDSAMYLCASSLARDLLGGGGAFFGQGTRLTVV.

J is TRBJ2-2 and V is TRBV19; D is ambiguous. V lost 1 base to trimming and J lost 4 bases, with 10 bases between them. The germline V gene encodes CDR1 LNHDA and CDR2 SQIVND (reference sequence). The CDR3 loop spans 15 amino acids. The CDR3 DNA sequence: TGTGCCAGTAGTATAGTTTCCATTTCCACCGGGGAGCTGTTTTTT. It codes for CASSIVSISTGELFF.

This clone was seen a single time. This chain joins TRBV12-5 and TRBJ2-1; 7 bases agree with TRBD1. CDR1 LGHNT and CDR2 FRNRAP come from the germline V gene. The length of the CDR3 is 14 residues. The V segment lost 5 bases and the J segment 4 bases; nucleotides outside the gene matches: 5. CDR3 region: CASGPGQTYNEQFF. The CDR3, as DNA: TGTGCTAGTGGTCCGGGACAGACGTACAATGAGCAGTTCTTC.

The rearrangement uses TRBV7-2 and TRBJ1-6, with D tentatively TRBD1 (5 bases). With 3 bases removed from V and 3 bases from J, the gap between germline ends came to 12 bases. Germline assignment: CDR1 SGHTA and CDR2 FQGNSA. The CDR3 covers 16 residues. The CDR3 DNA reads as TGTGCCAGCAGCTTCCGAACCGGGGGCTATAATTCACCCCTCCACTTT. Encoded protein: CASSFRTGGYNSPLHF.

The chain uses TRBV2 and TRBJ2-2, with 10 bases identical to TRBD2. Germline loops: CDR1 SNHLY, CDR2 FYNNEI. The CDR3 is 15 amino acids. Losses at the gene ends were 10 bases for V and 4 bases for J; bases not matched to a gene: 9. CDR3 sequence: CANGPPSGGTGELFF. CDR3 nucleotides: TGTGCCAACGGACCCCCTAGCGGGGGCACCGGGGAGCTGTTTTTT.

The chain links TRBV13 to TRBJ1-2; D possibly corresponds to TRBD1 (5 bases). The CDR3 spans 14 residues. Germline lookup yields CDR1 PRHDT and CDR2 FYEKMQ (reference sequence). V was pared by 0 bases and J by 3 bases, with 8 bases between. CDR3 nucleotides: TGTGCCAGCAGCTTAGGGGGGCAGGACTATGGCTACACCTTC. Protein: CASSLGGQDYGYTF.

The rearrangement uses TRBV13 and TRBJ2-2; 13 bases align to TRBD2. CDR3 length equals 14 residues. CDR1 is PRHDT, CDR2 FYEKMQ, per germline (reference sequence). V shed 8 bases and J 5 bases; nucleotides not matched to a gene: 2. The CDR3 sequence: CASPTSGGTGELFF. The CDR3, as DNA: TGTGCCAGCCCGACTAGCGGGGGGACCGGGGAGCTGTTTTTT.

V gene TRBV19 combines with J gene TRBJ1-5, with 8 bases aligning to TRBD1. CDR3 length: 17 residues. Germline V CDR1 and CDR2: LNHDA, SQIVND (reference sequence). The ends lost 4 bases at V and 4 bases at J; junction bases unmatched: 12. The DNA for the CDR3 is TGTGCCAGTAGTAGTCGGACAGGGACCCGAACTAATCAGCCCCAGCATTTT. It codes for CASSSRTGTRTNQPQHF.

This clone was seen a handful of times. CDR3 residues: CASSLKAGGLNEQFF. The CDR3 DNA follows: TGTGCCAGCAGCTTGAAGGCGGGGGGGCTCAATGAGCAGTTCTTC. This sequence joins TRBV7-2 and TRBJ2-1; 9 bases are a match to TRBD2. CDR1 is SGHTA, CDR2 FQGNSA, per germline. The CDR3 consists of 15 residues. V trimming: 3 bases; J trimming: 6 bases; junction bases outside the gene matches: 6.

This CDR3 reads CASSQGLAGDIYNEQFF. The CDR3 DNA sequence: TGTGCCAGTAGTCAAGGACTAGCGGGGGATATCTACAATGAGCAGTTCTTC. The chain joins TRBV19 to TRBJ2-1; 13 bases are shared with TRBD2. Germline trimming cut 5 bases from V and 3 bases from J; bases unmatched to any gene: 7. From germline, CDR1 is LNHDA and CDR2 SQIVND (reference sequence). The CDR3 totals 17 residues.

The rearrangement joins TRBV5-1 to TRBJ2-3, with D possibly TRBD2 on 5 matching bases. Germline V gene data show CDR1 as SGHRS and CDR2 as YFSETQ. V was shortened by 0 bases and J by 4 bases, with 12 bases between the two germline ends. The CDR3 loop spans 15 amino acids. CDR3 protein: CASSLDREYPDTQYF. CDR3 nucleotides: TGCGCCAGCAGCTTGGATCGGGAATATCCAGATACGCAGTATTTT.

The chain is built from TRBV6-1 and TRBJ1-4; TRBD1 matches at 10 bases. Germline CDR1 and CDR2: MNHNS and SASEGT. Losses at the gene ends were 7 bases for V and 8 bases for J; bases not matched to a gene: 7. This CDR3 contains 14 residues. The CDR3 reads CASILDRGLEKLFF. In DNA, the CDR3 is TGTGCCAGCATTCTGGACAGGGGGTTGGAAAAACTGTTTTTT.

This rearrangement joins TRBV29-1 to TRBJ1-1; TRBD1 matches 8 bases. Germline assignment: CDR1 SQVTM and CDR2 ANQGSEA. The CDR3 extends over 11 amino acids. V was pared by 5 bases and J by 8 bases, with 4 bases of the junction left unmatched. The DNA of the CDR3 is TGCAGCGTTCTCCGGGACAGGGAAGCTTTCTTT. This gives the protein CSVLRDREAFF.

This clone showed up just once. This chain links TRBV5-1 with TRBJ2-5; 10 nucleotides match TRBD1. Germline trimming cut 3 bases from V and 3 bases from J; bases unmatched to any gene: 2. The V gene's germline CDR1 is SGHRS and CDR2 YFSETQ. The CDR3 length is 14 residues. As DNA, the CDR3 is TGCGCCAGCAGCTGGGGACAGGGGAAAGAGACCCAGTACTTC. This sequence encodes CASSWGQGKETQYF.

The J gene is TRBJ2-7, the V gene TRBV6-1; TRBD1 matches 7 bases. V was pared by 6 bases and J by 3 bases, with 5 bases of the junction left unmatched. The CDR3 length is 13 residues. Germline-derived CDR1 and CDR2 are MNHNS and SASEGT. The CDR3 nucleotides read TGTGCCAGCAGGAGGGACAGCTTCTACGAGCAGTACTTC. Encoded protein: CASRRDSFYEQYF.

This chain's CDR3 is CASSFSHGTGREAFF. CDR3 in DNA: TGTGCCAGCAGCTTCTCACACGGGACAGGACGGGAAGCTTTCTTT. The chain recombines TRBV7-2 with TRBJ1-1; TRBD1 agrees at 8 bases. J was trimmed by 8 bases and V by 3 bases; bases with no gene match: 11. Germline V gives CDR1 SGHTA, CDR2 FQGNSA. The CDR3 length is 15 residues. The variable domain in full, with the rest retrieved from reference TRBV7-2 and TRBJ1-1, is GAGVSQSPSNKVTEKGKDVELRCDPISGHTALYWYRQSLGQGLEFLIYFQGNSAPDKSGLPSDRFSAERTGGSVSTLTIQRTQQEDSAVYLCASSFSHGTGREAFFGQGTRLTVV.

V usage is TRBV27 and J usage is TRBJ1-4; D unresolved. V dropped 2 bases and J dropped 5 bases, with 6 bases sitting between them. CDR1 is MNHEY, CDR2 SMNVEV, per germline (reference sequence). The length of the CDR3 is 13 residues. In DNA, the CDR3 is TGTGCCAGCAGTTTAGCCCGGAATGAAAAACTGTTTTTT. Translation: CASSLARNEKLFF.

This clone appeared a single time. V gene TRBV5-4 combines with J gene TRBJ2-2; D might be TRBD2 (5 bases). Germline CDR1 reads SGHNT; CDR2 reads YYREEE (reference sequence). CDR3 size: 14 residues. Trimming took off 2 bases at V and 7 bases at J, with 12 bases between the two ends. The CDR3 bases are TGTGCCAGCAGCTTAAGTTCCGGAGGCGGGGAGCTGTTTTTT. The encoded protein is CASSLSSGGGELFF.